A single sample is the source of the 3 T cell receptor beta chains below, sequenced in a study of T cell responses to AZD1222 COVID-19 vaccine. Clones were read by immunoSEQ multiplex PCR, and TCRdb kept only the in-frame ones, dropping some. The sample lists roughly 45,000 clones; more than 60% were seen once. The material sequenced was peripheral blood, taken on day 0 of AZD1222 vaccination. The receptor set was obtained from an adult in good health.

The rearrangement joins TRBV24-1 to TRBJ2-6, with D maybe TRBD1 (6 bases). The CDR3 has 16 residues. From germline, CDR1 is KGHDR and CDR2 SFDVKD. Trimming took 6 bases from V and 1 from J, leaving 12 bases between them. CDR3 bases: TGTGCCACCAGTACTCAGGGGCGGTCTGGGGCCAACGTCCTGACTTTC. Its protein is CATSTQGRSGANVLTF.

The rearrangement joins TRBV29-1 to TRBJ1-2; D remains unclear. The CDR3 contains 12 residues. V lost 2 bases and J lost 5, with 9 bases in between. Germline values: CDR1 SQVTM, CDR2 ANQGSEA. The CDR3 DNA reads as TGCAGCGTTGAATCCCGGTTTTATGGCTACACCTTC. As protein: CSVESRFYGYTF.

This chain's CDR3 is CASREQGRDTDTQYF. The CDR3 nucleotides are TGTGCCAGCAGGGAACAGGGGCGGGACACAGATACGCAGTATTTT. The chain uses TRBV9 and TRBJ2-3; TRBD1 might be the D (7 bases). V dropped 5 bases and J dropped 2 bases, with 15 bases sitting between them. CDR1 and CDR2 (germline): SGDLS, YYNGEE. CDR3 length: 15 residues.